This T cell receptor beta chain was retrieved from a study of cytomegalovirus exposure and HLA in healthy donors. Overall study results and limits: A few chains linked to CMV were shown in vitro to be specific for CMV antigens. Presence/absence analyses assumed roughly uniform sequencing depth across donors, which may not hold.

The CDR3 runs to 16 residues. Unmatched junction bases numbered 8, after V lost 5 bases and J lost 1 base. The germline V gene encodes CDR1 LNHDA and CDR2 SQIVND (reference sequence). The PCR contained 60 Vbeta and 13 Jbeta primers. This table comes from immunoSEQ multiplex PCR, and its TCRdb copy is limited to in-frame clones, with some not included. The sample holds about 190,000 clones, 65% to 75% seen once. In the case of this clone: Its cognate antigen is unknown.

The rearrangement uses TRBV19 and TRBJ1-1; 9 bases fit TRBD1. The receptor's source is a man in his thirties or forties in good health and CMV-seropositive. Sequences were obtained from PBMCs. Here the CDR3 DNA reads TGTGCCAGTAGTCCATCCCCGGGACAGGGGAACACTGAAGCTTTCTTT. It specifies CASSPSPGQGNTEAFF. Full variable domain (missing parts from reference TRBV19 and TRBJ1-1): DGGITQSPKYLFRKEGQNVTLSCEQNLNHDAMYWYRQDPGQGLRLIYYSQIVNDFQKGDIAEGYSVSREKKESFPLTVTSAQKNPTAFYLCASSPSPGQGNTEAFFGQGTRLTVV.